These 9 T cell receptor beta chains came from one sample sequenced in a study of human T cells and chemical hapten exposure. MiXCR was run by TCRdb on the RACE reads, yielding one entry per CDR3 protein. The top ten clones hold over 3.5% of a sample with about 84,000 distinct CDR3 sequences, approximately 10% of them seen once. The time point was: patch test 3, about 24 weeks after DPC sensitization. This sample's treatment: therapeutic diphenylcyclopropenone sensitization with weekly scalp DPC. This specimen consisted of whole blood, obtained in connection with sensitization to the hapten diphenylcyclopropenone (DPC). Source of these receptors: a woman in her forties or fifties with alopecia areata. Some clones in this sample may be carry-over from other donors' samples.

CDR3 in DNA: TGTGCCAGTAGTCCTCGGACTAGCGGAGTCACAGATACGCAGTATTTT. It specifies CASSPRTSGVTDTQYF. V gene TRBV19 combines with J gene TRBJ2-3; 10 nucleotides line up with TRBD2. J gave up 2 bases and V 5 bases, and 7 bases lay outside the gene matches. This CDR3 comprises 16 residues. Germline-derived CDR1 and CDR2 are LNHDA and SQIVND (reference sequence). Based on the CDR3 plus reference TRBV19 and TRBJ2-3, the full variable domain is DGGITQSPKYLFRKEGQNVTLSCEQNLNHDAMYWYRQDPGQGLRLIYYSQIVNDFQKGDIAEGYSVSREKKESFPLTVTSAQKNPTAFYLCASSPRTSGVTDTQYFGPGTRLTVL.

This clonotype was observed at least ten times. The rearrangement joins TRBV12-3 or TRBV12-4 to TRBJ2-1, with 11 bases lining up with TRBD2. The CDR3 contains 16 residues. The V and J ends lost 6 bases and 4 bases, in that order; junction bases with no gene match: 8. The CDR3 loop reads CASRPPGLADYNEQFF. The CDR3 nucleotides are TGTGCCAGCAGACCGCCGGGACTAGCGGATTACAATGAGCAGTTCTTC.

This clonotype was seen only a few times. This rearrangement joins TRBV11-2 to TRBJ2-1; no definite D call. The V gene lost 0 bases and the J gene lost 9 bases, with 9 bases spanning the gap. This CDR3 contains 13 residues. CDR1 and CDR2 from the germline V gene are SGHAT and FQNNGV. The CDR3 region has the DNA TGTGCCAGCAGCTTAGATATGGCCCGTGAGCAGTTCTTC. It codes for CASSLDMAREQFF.

This clonotype was observed a handful of times. V usage is TRBV5-5 and J usage is TRBJ1-1; D is possibly TRBD1 (6 bases). Germline CDR1 SGHKS, CDR2 YYEKEE (reference sequence). This CDR3 has 14 residues. The V gene lost 3 bases and the J gene lost 5 bases, with 14 bases spanning the gap. The DNA of the CDR3 is TGTGCCAGCAGCTCGGGGGCCCGCGGGACTGAAGCTTTCTTT. Translated: CASSSGARGTEAFF.

This clonotype was recorded a few times. This sequence joins TRBV4-2 and TRBJ2-1, with D maybe TRBD2 (6 bases). Trimming removed 1 base at V and 1 base at J, with 8 bases between. The germline gives CDR1 LGHNA, CDR2 YNFKEQ. The CDR3 has 15 amino acids. CDR3 DNA sequence: TGTGCCAGCAGCCAAGGACTAGAATCCTACAATGAGCAGTTCTTC. Protein sequence: CASSQGLESYNEQFF.

There are many counts of this clonotype. V is TRBV4-2 and J is TRBJ1-1; a weak D match, TRBD1 (5 bases). The germline V gene encodes CDR1 LGHNA and CDR2 YNFKEQ. V was shortened by 0 bases and J by 7 bases, with 12 bases between the two germline ends. The CDR3 has 14 amino acids. CDR3 residues: CASSQDDPQVEAFF. The CDR3 bases are TGTGCCAGCAGCCAAGATGACCCACAGGTTGAAGCTTTCTTT.

The chain links TRBV12-3 or TRBV12-4 to TRBJ2-7; no definite D call. The CDR3 runs to 14 residues. Trimming shortened V by 2 bases and J by 2 bases, and 10 bases separated the two germline ends. The CDR3 region is CASSLSDRAYEQYF. Written as DNA, the CDR3 is TGTGCCAGCAGTTTATCAGACCGTGCCTACGAGCAGTACTTC.

This clonotype was seen more than once but under ten times. The gene calls are TRBV7-3 and TRBJ2-5, with 7 bases aligning to TRBD1. With 4 bases clipped from V and 5 bases from J, the junction kept 13 bases outside the gene matches. This CDR3 region has 16 residues. From germline, CDR1 is SGHTA and CDR2 FQGTGA. The CDR3, as DNA: TGTGCCAGCAGCTCGCTCCCGGGACAGTTGGGGGAGACCCAGTACTTC. Its translation: CASSSLPGQLGETQYF.

The rearrangement links TRBV20-1 to TRBJ2-5; D not certain. The V gene lost 1 base and the J gene lost 4 bases, with 4 bases spanning the gap. The CDR3 is 11 amino acids. CDR1 and CDR2 from the germline V gene are DFQATT and SNEGSKA (reference sequence). This CDR3 reads CSARVGETQYF. CDR3 bases: TGCAGTGCTAGAGTTGGAGAGACCCAGTACTTC.